This record concerns one TCR beta chain sequence. TCRdb's table, derived via immunoSEQ multiplex PCR, lists solely in-frame clones and lacks some. The table includes some 81,000 clones, approximately 83% detected once. CDR1 and CDR2 (germline): MNHNS, SASEGT. V lost 4 bases, J lost 3 bases, and 3 bases stayed unmatched. This CDR3 is built from 14 residues. These data originate in a study of OX40 agonist ivuxolimab in advanced cancers. Study in general: All patients had ivuxolimab intravenously every 2 weeks at 0.01 to 10 mg/kg. Cohort: around 79% men, mean age about 60, aged about 23 to 79.

The sequenced sample was CD4+ or CD8+ T cells sorted from blood, obtained in a trial of the OX40 agonist ivuxolimab. This chain uses TRBV6-1 with TRBJ2-3; 8 positions agree with TRBD1. This TCR was sampled from an adult with an advanced solid tumor such as melanoma, head and neck, liver or kidney cancer. The DNA of the CDR3 is TGTGCCAGCAGTGGAGGACAGGGAACAGATACGCAGTATTTT. Translation gives CASSGGQGTDTQYF.